The 5 T cell receptor beta chains reported below all come from one sample, sequenced in a study of technical replicates of blood from a handful of donors. Assay used: immunoSEQ multiplex PCR; TCRdb lists only in-frame clones, some missing. Among nearly 80,000 clones listed, around 94% were seen once. Source material: T cells isolated from PBMCs. Receptors were obtained from a human donor in good health.

This chain uses TRBV6-5 with TRBJ2-1, with 8 bases aligning to TRBD1. Germline V lookup: CDR1 MNHEY, CDR2 SVGAGI. This CDR3 region has 14 residues. The trim removed 1 base at V and 8 bases at J, leaving 4 bases unmatched. The CDR3 loop reads CASSYLTGDHEQFF. DNA for the CDR3: TGTGCCAGCAGTTACTTGACAGGGGACCATGAGCAGTTCTTC.

The rearrangement links TRBV28 to TRBJ1-4; D gene uncertain. The CDR3 is 14 amino acids. V was cut by 8 bases and J by 0 bases, with 10 bases left in between. Germline assignment: CDR1 MDHEN and CDR2 SYDVKM. CDR3 in DNA: TGTGCCAGCGGGCAATACGCAACTAATGAAAAACTGTTTTTT. This codes for CASGQYATNEKLFF.

This chain connects TRBV19 to TRBJ1-1; a weak D match, TRBD1 (5 bases). The ends were cut back, 5 bases at V and 2 bases at J, with 9 bases in the middle. The CDR3 covers 13 residues. CDR1 LNHDA and CDR2 SQIVND come from the germline V gene (reference sequence). Here the CDR3 DNA reads TGTGCCAGTAGTGTCCAGGGTAACACTGAAGCTTTCTTT. Protein sequence: CASSVQGNTEAFF.

The V gene is TRBV19, the J gene TRBJ1-1; TRBD1 matches at 8 bases. The germline V gene has CDR1 LNHDA and CDR2 SQIVND (reference sequence). The CDR3 spans 12 residues. With V trimmed by 6 bases and J by 11 bases, 8 bases remained unmatched. This CDR3 reads CASRPSDRAAFF. CDR3 sequence (DNA): TGTGCCAGTAGACCGTCGGACAGGGCTGCTTTCTTT.

This chain links TRBV5-1 with TRBJ2-3; 9 positions match TRBD2. CDR1 SGHRS and CDR2 YFSETQ come from the germline V gene. With 2 bases clipped from V and 2 bases from J, the junction kept 3 bases outside the gene matches. The length of the CDR3 is 15 residues. CDR3 loop: CASSLAGGYTDTQYF. The CDR3 DNA follows: TGCGCCAGCAGCTTAGCGGGAGGCTACACAGATACGCAGTATTTT.